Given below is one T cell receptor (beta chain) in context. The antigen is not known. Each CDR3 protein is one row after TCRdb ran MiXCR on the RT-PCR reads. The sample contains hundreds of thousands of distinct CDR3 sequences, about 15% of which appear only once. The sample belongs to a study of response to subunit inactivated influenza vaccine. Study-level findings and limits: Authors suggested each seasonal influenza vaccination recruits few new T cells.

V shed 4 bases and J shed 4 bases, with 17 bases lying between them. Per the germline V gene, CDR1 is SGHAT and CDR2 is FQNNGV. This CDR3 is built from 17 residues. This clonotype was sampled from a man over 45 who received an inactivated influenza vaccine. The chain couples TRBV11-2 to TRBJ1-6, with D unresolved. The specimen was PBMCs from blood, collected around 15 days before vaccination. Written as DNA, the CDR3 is TGTGCCAGCAGCTCCGGGGTCTTTGGTGCTTATAATTCACCCCTCCACTTT. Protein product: CASSSGVFGAYNSPLHF.